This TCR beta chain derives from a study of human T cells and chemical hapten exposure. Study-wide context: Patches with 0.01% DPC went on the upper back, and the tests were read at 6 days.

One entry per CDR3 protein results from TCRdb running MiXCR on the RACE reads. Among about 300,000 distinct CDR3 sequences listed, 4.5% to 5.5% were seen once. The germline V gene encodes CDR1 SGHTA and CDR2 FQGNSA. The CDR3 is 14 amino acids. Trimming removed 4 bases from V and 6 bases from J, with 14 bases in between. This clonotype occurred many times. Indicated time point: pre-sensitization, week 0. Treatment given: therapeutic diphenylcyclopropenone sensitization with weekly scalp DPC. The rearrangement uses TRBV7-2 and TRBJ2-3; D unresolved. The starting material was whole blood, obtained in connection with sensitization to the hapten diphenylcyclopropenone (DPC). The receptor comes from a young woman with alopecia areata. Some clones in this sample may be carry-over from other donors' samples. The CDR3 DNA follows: TGTGCCAGCAGCTCCTGGCCGGGTGCGGATACGCAGTATTTT. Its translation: CASSSWPGADTQYF.